Below, 8 T cell receptor beta chains from the same sample are listed, as sequenced in a study of T cell responses to AZD1222 COVID-19 vaccine. The protocol was immunoSEQ multiplex PCR, while the TCRdb copy is restricted to in-frame clones and leaves out a portion. The table records some 150,000 clones, about 93% of them present only once. The specimen comprised peripheral blood, sampled 28 days after the second AZD1222 dose. These receptors originate from an adult who received the AZD1222 COVID-19 vaccine.

The chain has TRBV25-1 and TRBJ2-1; possibly TRBD1 for D (6 bases). The CDR3 consists of 15 residues. Trimming took off 1 base at V and 4 bases at J, with 11 bases between the two ends. Germline CDR1 and CDR2: MGHDK and SYGVNS. The CDR3 loop reads CASSESVRGYNEQFF. The CDR3 nucleotides are TGTGCCAGCAGTGAATCGGTCAGGGGATACAATGAGCAGTTCTTC.

V and J are TRBV2 and TRBJ1-5, with D unclear. Looked up from germline, CDR1 is SNHLY and CDR2 is FYNNEI. This CDR3 has 15 residues. Trimming removed 5 bases from V and 3 bases from J, with 14 bases in between. As DNA, the CDR3 is TGTGCCAGCAGTCAAGGGCTTTCACCCAATCAGCCCCAGCATTTT. Its protein is CASSQGLSPNQPQHF. The full variable domain, its missing parts supplied by reference TRBV2 and TRBJ1-5, is EPEVTQTPSHQVTQMGQEVILRCVPISNHLYFYWYRQILGQKVEFLVSFYNNEISEKSEIFDDQFSVERPDGSNFTLKIRSTKLEDSAMYFCASSQGLSPNQPQHFGDGTRLSIL.

This sequence joins TRBV29-1 and TRBJ2-1, with D perhaps being TRBD1 or TRBD2 (5 bases each). Trimming removed 5 bases at V and 8 bases at J, with 22 bases between. The CDR3 contains 15 residues. From germline, CDR1 is SQVTM and CDR2 ANQGSEA. In nucleotides, the CDR3 is TGCAGCGTTCCCCTGAGGGGCCTAGCCTGGGATGAGCAGTTCTTC. It specifies CSVPLRGLAWDEQFF.

V usage is TRBV5-1 and J usage is TRBJ2-5; 7 bases line up with TRBD2. In germline, CDR1 is SGHRS, CDR2 YFSETQ. This CDR3 has 13 residues. The J segment lost 5 bases and the V segment lost 1 base, leaving 2 bases of the junction unmatched. CDR3 nucleotides: TGCGCCAGCAGCTTGAAGGGAGGGGAGACCCAGTACTTC. It is translated as CASSLKGGETQYF.

The rearrangement uses TRBV7-2 and TRBJ2-7, with a possible D match to TRBD2 (6 bases). Trimming cost V 5 bases and J 2 bases, with 13 bases left between them. The CDR3 runs 14 residues. Germline CDR1 SGHTA, CDR2 FQGNSA. The CDR3 DNA reads as TGTGCCAGCAGCCCGACTAGGGATCCCTACGAGCAGTACTTC. Encoded protein: CASSPTRDPYEQYF.

This chain links TRBV29-1 with TRBJ2-7, with D unresolved. Germline V gene sequence: CDR1 SQVTM, CDR2 ANQGSEA. The CDR3 totals 12 residues. V dropped 4 bases and J dropped 0 bases, with 7 bases sitting between them. Written as DNA, the CDR3 is TGCAGCGTTGGTGTGGACTCCTACGAGCAGTACTTC. Protein: CSVGVDSYEQYF.

The chain uses TRBV14 and TRBJ2-1; 8 bases align to TRBD2. Per germline, CDR1 SGHDN and CDR2 FVKESK. The CDR3 is 16 amino acids. V dropped 5 bases and J dropped 2; count of bases not matched to a gene: 8. Written as DNA, the CDR3 is TGTGCCAGCAGCTACGTAGCGGGGCTCCCCTACAATGAGCAGTTCTTC. It yields the protein CASSYVAGLPYNEQFF.

The rearrangement joins TRBV5-1 to TRBJ2-3, with D possibly being TRBD2 (6 bases). V gave up 4 bases and J gave up 4 bases, with 13 bases separating them. Per germline, CDR1 SGHRS and CDR2 YFSETQ. The CDR3 extends over 14 amino acids. This chain's CDR3 is CASSGGTRSDTQYF. DNA of the CDR3: TGCGCCAGCAGCGGCGGGACTCGGTCAGATACGCAGTATTTT. The full variable domain, completed using reference TRBV5-1 and TRBJ2-3, is KAGVTQTPRYLIKTRGQQVTLSCSPISGHRSVSWYQQTPGQGLQFLFEYFSETQRNKGNFPGRFSGRQFSNSRSEMNVSTLELGDSALYLCASSGGTRSDTQYFGPGTRLTVL.